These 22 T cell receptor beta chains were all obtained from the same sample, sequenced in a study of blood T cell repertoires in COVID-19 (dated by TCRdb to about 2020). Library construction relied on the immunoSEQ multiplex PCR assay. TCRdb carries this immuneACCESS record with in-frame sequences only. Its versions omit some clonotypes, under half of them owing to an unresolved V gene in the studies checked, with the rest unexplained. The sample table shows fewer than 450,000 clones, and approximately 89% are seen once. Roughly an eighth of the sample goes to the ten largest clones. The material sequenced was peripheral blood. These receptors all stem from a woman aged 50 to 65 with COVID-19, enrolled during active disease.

DNA of the CDR3: TGTGCCACCTTACGGGAAGAGGCTAATCAGCCCCAGCATTTT. This sequence encodes CATLREEANQPQHF. The chain joins TRBV6-6 to TRBJ1-5; D is ambiguous. Per the germline V gene, CDR1 is MNHNY and CDR2 is SVGAGI (reference sequence). V lost 10 bases, J lost 4 bases, and 17 bases lay in between. The CDR3 has 14 residues.

CDR3 sequence: CASRPAGGRETQYF. As DNA, the CDR3 is TGTGCCAGCAGGCCAGCGGGGGGGCGAGAGACCCAGTACTTC. The chain couples TRBV28 to TRBJ2-5, with 10 bases lining up with TRBD2. The V gene end was trimmed by 6 bases and the J gene end by 4 bases; junction bases not matched to a gene: 5. CDR1 is MDHEN and CDR2 is SYDVKM in the germline V gene. CDR3 length: 14 residues.

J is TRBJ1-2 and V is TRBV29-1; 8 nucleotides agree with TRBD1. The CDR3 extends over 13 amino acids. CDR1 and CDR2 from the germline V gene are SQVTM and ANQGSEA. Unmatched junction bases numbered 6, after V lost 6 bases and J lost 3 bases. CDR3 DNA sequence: TGCAGCGTGGACAGGGAGGTGGACTATGGCTACACCTTC. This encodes CSVDREVDYGYTF.

The CDR3 nucleotides are TGTGCCAGCATGGGGACAGGGGGGAGTGAAAAACTGTTTTTT. This codes for CASMGTGGSEKLFF. This sequence joins TRBV27 and TRBJ1-4; 11 bases align to TRBD1. The V and J ends lost 7 bases and 7 bases, in that order; junction bases with no gene match: 5. The CDR3 sequence is 14 residues long. Germline V gene lookup returns CDR1 MNHEY and CDR2 SMNVEV (reference sequence).

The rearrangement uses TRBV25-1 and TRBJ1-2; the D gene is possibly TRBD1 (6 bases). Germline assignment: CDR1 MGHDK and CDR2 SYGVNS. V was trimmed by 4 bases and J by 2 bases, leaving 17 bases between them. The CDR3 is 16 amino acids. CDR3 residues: CASSAQPGRGNYGYTF. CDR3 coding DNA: TGTGCCAGCAGTGCCCAGCCTGGTAGGGGGAACTATGGCTACACCTTC.

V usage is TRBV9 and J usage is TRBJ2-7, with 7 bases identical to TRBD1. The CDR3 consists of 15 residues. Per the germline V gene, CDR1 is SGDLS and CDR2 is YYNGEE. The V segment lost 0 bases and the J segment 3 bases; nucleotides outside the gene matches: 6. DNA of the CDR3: TGTGCCAGCAGCGTAGGTCTTGGGACAGACTACGAGCAGTACTTC. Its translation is CASSVGLGTDYEQYF.

CDR3 coding DNA: TGTGCCATCAGTGAGGACAGACCCGGGACTAATGAAAAACTGTTTTTT. This sequence encodes CAISEDRPGTNEKLFF. This chain connects TRBV10-3 to TRBJ1-4; maybe TRBD1 (5 bases). V was cut by 2 bases and J by 2 bases, with 12 bases left in between. The CDR3 has 16 residues. The V gene's germline CDR1 is ENHRY and CDR2 SYGVKD.

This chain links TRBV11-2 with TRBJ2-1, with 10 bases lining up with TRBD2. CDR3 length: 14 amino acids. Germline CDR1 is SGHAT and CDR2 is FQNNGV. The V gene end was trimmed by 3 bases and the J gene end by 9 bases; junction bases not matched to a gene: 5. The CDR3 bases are TGTGCCAGCAGCTTGAGCGGGGGGGCCAGTGAGCAGTTCTTC. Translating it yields CASSLSGGASEQFF.

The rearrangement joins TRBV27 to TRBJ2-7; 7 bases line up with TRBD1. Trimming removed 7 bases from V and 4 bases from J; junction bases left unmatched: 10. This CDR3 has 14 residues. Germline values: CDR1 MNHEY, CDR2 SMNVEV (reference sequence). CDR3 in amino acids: CASTRTSQGYEQYF. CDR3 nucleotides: TGTGCCAGCACCCGAACTTCACAGGGGTACGAGCAGTACTTC.

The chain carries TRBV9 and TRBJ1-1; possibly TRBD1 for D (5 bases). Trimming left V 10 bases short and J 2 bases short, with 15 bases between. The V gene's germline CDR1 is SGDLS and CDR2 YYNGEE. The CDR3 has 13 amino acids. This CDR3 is CAGAKGTNTEAFF. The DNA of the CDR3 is TGTGCCGGGGCAAAGGGGACTAACACTGAAGCTTTCTTT.

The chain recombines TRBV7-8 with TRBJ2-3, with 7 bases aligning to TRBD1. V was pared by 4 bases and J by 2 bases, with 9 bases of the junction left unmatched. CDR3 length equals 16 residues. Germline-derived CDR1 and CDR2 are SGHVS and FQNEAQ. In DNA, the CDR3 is TGTGCCAGCAGCTCGACCTACAGGGGAATCACAGATACGCAGTATTTT. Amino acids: CASSSTYRGITDTQYF.

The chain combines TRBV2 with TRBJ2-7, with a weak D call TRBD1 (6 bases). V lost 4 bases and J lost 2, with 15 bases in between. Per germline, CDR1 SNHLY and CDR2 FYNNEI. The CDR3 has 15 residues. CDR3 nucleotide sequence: TGTGCCAGCAGTGCCCAAACAGGGCCTACCTACGAGCAGTACTTC. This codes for CASSAQTGPTYEQYF.

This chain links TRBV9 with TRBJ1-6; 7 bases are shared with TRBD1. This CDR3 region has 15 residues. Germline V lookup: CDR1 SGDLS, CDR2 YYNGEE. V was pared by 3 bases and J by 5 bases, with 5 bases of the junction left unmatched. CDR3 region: CASSARQGDNSPLHF. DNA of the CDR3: TGTGCCAGCAGCGCAAGACAGGGAGATAATTCACCCCTCCACTTT.

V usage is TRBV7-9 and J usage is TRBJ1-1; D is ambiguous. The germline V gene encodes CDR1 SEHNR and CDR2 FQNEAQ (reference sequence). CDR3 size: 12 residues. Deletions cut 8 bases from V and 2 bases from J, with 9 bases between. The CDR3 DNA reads TGTGCCAGCCACGCCACTAACACTGAAGCTTTCTTT. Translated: CASHATNTEAFF.

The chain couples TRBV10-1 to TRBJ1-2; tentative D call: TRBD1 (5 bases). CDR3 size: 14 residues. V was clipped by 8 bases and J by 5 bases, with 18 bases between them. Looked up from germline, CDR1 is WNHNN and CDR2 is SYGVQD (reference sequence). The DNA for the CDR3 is TGCGCCAGCCCGACAGAAAGAATCCATTATGGCTACACCTTC. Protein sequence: CASPTERIHYGYTF.

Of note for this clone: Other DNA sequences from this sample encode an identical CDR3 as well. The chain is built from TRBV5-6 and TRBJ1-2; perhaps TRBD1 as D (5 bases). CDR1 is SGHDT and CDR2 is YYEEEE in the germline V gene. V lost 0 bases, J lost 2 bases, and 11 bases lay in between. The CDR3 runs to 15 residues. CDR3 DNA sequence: TGTGCCAGCAGCTTGGGAGGCAGGGCGAACTATGGCTACACCTTC. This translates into CASSLGGRANYGYTF.

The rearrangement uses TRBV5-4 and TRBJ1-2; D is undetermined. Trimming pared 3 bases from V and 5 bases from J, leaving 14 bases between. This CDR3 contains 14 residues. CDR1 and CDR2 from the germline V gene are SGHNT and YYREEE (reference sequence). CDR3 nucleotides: TGTGCCAGCAGCTACCTGGCCAGCGGGTATGGCTACACCTTC. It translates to CASSYLASGYGYTF. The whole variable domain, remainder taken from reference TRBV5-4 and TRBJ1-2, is ETGVTQSPTHLIKTRGQQVTLRCSSQSGHNTVSWYQQALGQGPQFIFQYYREEENGRGNFPPRFSGLQFPNYSSELNVNALELDDSALYLCASSYLASGYGYTFGSGTRLTVV.

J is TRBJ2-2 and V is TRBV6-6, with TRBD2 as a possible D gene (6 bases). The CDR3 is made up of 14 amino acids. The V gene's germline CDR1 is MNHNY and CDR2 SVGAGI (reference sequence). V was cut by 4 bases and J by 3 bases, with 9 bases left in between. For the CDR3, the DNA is TGTGCCAGCAGTTCTGGCGGGGACACCGGGGAGCTGTTTTTT. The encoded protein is CASSSGGDTGELFF.

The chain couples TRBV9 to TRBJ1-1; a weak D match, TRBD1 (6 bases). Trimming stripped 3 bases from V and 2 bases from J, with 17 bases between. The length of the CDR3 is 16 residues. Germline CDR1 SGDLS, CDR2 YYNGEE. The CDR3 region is CASSGNPRGANTEAFF. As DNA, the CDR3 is TGTGCCAGCAGCGGAAATCCCAGGGGCGCCAACACTGAAGCTTTCTTT.

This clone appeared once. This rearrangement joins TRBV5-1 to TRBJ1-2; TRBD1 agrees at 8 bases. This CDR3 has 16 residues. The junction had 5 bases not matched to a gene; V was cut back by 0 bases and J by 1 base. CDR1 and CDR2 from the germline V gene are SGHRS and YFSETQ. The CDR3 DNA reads TGCGCCAGCAGCTTGGCCGGGGACAGGTATAACTATGGCTACACCTTC. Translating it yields CASSLAGDRYNYGYTF.

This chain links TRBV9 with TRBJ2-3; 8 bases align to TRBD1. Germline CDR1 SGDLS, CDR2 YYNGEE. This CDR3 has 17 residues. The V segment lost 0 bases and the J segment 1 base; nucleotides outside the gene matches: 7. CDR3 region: CASSVGQGRTGTDTQYF. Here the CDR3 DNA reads TGTGCCAGCAGCGTAGGACAGGGGAGGACAGGCACAGATACGCAGTATTTT.

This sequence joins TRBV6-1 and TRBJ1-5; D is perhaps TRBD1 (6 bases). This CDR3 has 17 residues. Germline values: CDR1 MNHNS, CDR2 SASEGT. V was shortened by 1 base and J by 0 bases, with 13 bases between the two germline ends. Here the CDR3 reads CASSEVDRTYSNQPQHF. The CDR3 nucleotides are TGTGCCAGCAGTGAAGTTGACAGGACATATAGCAATCAGCCCCAGCATTTT.